A selection of T cell receptor beta chains follows, all from one sample in a study of CD8 T cells in ankylosing spondylitis. TCRdb re-called the 5' RACE reads through MiXCR, storing one row per CDR3 protein. The table has 200,000 to 300,000 distinct CDR3 sequences, roughly 32% seen once; the top ten hold roughly 4.2%. Source material: blood, either unsorted or a sorted T cell fraction (not recorded which). These receptors were taken from a male donor with ankylosing spondylitis or in good health (not recorded which). Both conserved end residues are trimmed from each CDR3. Each record gives: V gene, J gene, CDR3 protein.

V gene: TRBV24-1
J gene: TRBJ2-2
CDR3 protein: ATSEAGGATGELF

V gene: TRBV12-3/TRBV12-4
J gene: TRBJ2-4
CDR3 protein: ASSRPPGNIQY

V gene: TRBV4-1
J gene: TRBJ2-1
CDR3 protein: ASSQVDMGLAGANEQF

V gene: TRBV5-1
J gene: TRBJ2-7
CDR3 protein: ASSLDGGPYEQY

V gene: TRBV10-3
J gene: TRBJ2-5
CDR3 protein: AIRDRVKETQY

V gene: TRBV12-3/TRBV12-4
J gene: TRBJ2-3
CDR3 protein: ASSALGGGDTQY

V gene: TRBV10-3
J gene: TRBJ2-7
CDR3 protein: AISGGVNEQY

V gene: TRBV5-1
J gene: TRBJ1-4
CDR3 protein: ASSLGASNEKLF

V gene: TRBV7-2
J gene: TRBJ1-6
CDR3 protein: ASSFLDGNSPLH

V gene: TRBV7-9
J gene: TRBJ2-6
CDR3 protein: ASSLARDGANVLT

V gene: TRBV20-1
J gene: TRBJ2-5
CDR3 protein: SARDGQGAGGRETQY

V gene: TRBV6-1
J gene: TRBJ2-1
CDR3 protein: ASEEFDEQF

V gene: TRBV6-5
J gene: TRBJ1-1
CDR3 protein: ASQLDSFATEAF

V gene: TRBV9
J gene: TRBJ2-7
CDR3 protein: ASSKRGVGDEQY

V gene: TRBV7-2
J gene: TRBJ1-6
CDR3 protein: ASSLIFRQGDSPLH

V gene: TRBV20-1
J gene: TRBJ2-2
CDR3 protein: SARGSPGLAGYTGELF

V gene: TRBV7-2
J gene: TRBJ2-1
CDR3 protein: ASSPRRLSDEQF

V gene: TRBV5-1
J gene: TRBJ2-3
CDR3 protein: ASSLNLAPDTQY